These 5 T cell receptor beta chains were all obtained from the same sample, sequenced in a study of T cells after yellow fever vaccination. TCRdb reanalysed the 5' RACE reads using MiXCR and keeps one entry per CDR3 protein. The sample has about 630,000 distinct CDR3 sequences; more than 9% are singletons. This material consisted of PBMCs, taken on the day of the yellow fever booster vaccination. Every receptor here comes from a man under 40 who received the YFV17D yellow fever vaccine.

The genes are TRBV19 and TRBJ2-2; D possibly corresponds to TRBD1 (6 bases). Trimming took 6 bases from V and 1 from J, leaving 9 bases between them. The CDR3 spans 14 residues. Germline-derived CDR1 and CDR2 are LNHDA and SQIVND (reference sequence). CDR3 region: CASRGAQNTGELFF. The CDR3 region has the DNA TGTGCCAGTAGGGGGGCGCAGAACACCGGGGAGCTGTTTTTT.

This clonotype was seen only a few times. V gene TRBV7-2 combines with J gene TRBJ2-3; D gene unclear. The CDR3 loop spans 13 amino acids. Germline CDR1 is SGHTA and CDR2 is FQGNSA. Trimming stripped 10 bases from V and 2 bases from J, with 13 bases between. The CDR3 sequence is CAKKVAVTDTQYF. Here the CDR3 DNA reads TGTGCCAAGAAGGTTGCAGTCACAGATACGCAGTATTTT.

V is TRBV7-6 and J is TRBJ2-1; 10 bases are a match to TRBD2. Trimming cost V 3 bases and J 5 bases; bases outside gene matches: 13. Germline CDR1 SGHVS, CDR2 FNYEAQ. CDR3 length: 18 residues. The CDR3 loop is CASSFMHRTSGTHNEQFF. The CDR3 nucleotides are TGTGCCAGCAGCTTTATGCATCGGACTAGCGGAACCCACAATGAGCAGTTCTTC. Using reference TRBV7-6 and TRBJ2-1 for the parts outside the CDR3, the full variable domain is GAGVSQSPRYKVTKRGQDVALRCDPISGHVSLYWYRQALGQGPEFLTYFNYEAQQDKSGLPNDRFSAERPEGSISTLTIQRTEQRDSAMYRCASSFMHRTSGTHNEQFFGPGTRLTVL.

This clonotype was seen only once. This chain connects TRBV29-1 to TRBJ2-7, with 9 bases lining up with TRBD1. CDR1 SQVTM and CDR2 ANQGSEA come from the germline V gene. The CDR3 length is 14 residues. J was trimmed by 2 bases and V by 4 bases; bases with no gene match: 6. DNA of the CDR3: TGCAGCGTTGCCGGACAGGGGTTCCCCTACGAGCAGTACTTC. Protein product: CSVAGQGFPYEQYF.

This clonotype has a count of ten or more. J is TRBJ2-2 and V is TRBV18; D possibly corresponds to TRBD2 (6 bases). The germline V gene has CDR1 KGHSH and CDR2 LQKENI. The CDR3 sequence is 15 residues long. The V and J ends lost 3 bases and 4 bases respectively, with 12 bases between them. CDR3 bases: TGTGCCAGCTCACCGTCCCGGGACTCCACCGGGGAGCTGTTTTTT. It specifies CASSPSRDSTGELFF.